This paragraph reports one TCR beta chain. As yet, its antigen is unknown. These data belong to a study of beta chain features in type 1 diabetes. Study as a whole: Patients were similar to healthy donors in age and gender (as well as in cell yields). Study results and caveats: Naive, central memory and regulatory TCRB repertoires appeared more similar among patients than healthy donors. A moderate, significant TCRB CDR3 shortening appeared in type 1 diabetes across four CD4+ subsets. A pattern of fewer insertions and more deletions at VDJ junctions was seen in type 1 diabetes patients.

The CDR3 consists of 16 residues. V lost 3 bases to trimming and J lost 6 bases; unmatched junction nucleotides: 8. CDR1 is SGHDN, CDR2 FVKESK, per germline. Isolated RNA was reverse transcribed in full, so expressed TCRB transcripts were sequenced. TCRdb's copy holds only in-frame clones and misses some; the assay was immunoSEQ multiplex PCR. Here the sample spans around 260,000 clones, roughly 21% being singletons. Sequenced input: naive CD4+ T cells from blood. V is TRBV14 and J is TRBJ2-1; 10 nucleotides align to TRBD2. This sequence was found in a middle-aged woman with type 1 diabetes. The CDR3 sequence is CASSQRTSGSRNEQFF. The CDR3 DNA reads TGTGCCAGCAGCCAGAGGACTAGCGGTTCGCGCAATGAGCAGTTCTTC.